This TCR beta chain appears in the sequencing data of a study of graft-versus-host responses after intestinal transplantation. Study in general: Transplantation in recipients was multivisceral, liver-intestinal, or isolated intestinal. The recipients all started with anti-thymocyte globulin induction and then took tacrolimus and steroids for about three years.

Worth noting for this clone: Its cognate antigen is unknown.

Points from the study as a whole: The study found high graft-versus-host to host-versus-graft clonal ratios in allografts of patients with graft-donor T cell macrochimerism. GvH clonotypes were identified within recipient marrow, with a subset emerging first in ileum or blood.

Only in-frame clones appear in the TCRdb table, and some are missing; sequencing was by immunoSEQ multiplex PCR. The data show 90,000 to 95,000 clones, around nine tenths seen once. Germline V gives CDR1 ENHRY, CDR2 SYGVKD. The CDR3 totals 14 residues. The V and J ends lost 3 bases and 1 base respectively, with 10 bases between them. J is TRBJ2-7 and V is TRBV10-3, with D hard to call. Specimen: unstimulated CD8+ T cells sorted from spleen or lymph node cells, collected before intestinal transplant. This clonotype originated in a human donor who received an intestinal transplant. The CDR3 is CAISDPTDSYEQYF. The CDR3 DNA follows: TGTGCCATCAGTGACCCGACTGATTCCTACGAGCAGTACTTC.